These T cell receptor beta chains were read from a single sample in a study of control samples from healthy donors and cancer patients. Clones were sequenced by immunoSEQ multiplex PCR, and TCRdb holds only the in-frame ones, with some missing. This sample has roughly 150,000 clones, with just over 85% found just once. The sample taken for sequencing was blood. The receptors derive from a man between 18 and 29 years old in good health. Both conserved end residues are part of each CDR3. Fields, in order: J gene, V gene, CDR3 protein.

J: TRBJ2-2; V: TRBV6-5; CDR3: CASRTTGTITGELFF
J: TRBJ1-2; V: TRBV6-4; CDR3: CASSGQGRYGYTF
J: TRBJ2-3; V: TRBV14; CDR3: CASSWGDTQYF
J: TRBJ1-5; V: TRBV7-2; CDR3: CASEPGPARLSNQPQHF
J: TRBJ1-6; V: TRBV30; CDR3: CAWRGDRTNSPLHF
J: TRBJ1-1; V: TRBV3-1/TRBV3-2; CDR3: CASSQVGAMNTEAFF
J: TRBJ2-1; V: TRBV6-5; CDR3: CASRKGTDYNEQFF
J: TRBJ1-2; V: TRBV28; CDR3: CASSLFEFYGYTF
J: TRBJ2-2; V: TRBV4-3; CDR3: CASSQSAGNTGELFF
J: TRBJ1-1; V: TRBV6-2/TRBV6-3; CDR3: CASSYSIRGTEAFF
J: TRBJ2-3; V: TRBV29-1; CDR3: CSVEVGGYGDTQYF
J: TRBJ2-3; V: TRBV5-6; CDR3: CASSLEPSPADTQYF
J: TRBJ2-5; V: TRBV6-5; CDR3: CASIPLTGGPKTQYF
J: TRBJ2-1; V: TRBV12-3/TRBV12-4; CDR3: CASSFLFNEQFF
J: TRBJ2-3; V: TRBV30; CDR3: CAWSVGTGSTDTQYF
J: TRBJ2-1; V: TRBV27; CDR3: CASSFSGANRDEQFF
J: TRBJ2-1; V: TRBV9; CDR3: CASTGTSGGSTYNEQFF
J: TRBJ1-1; V: TRBV5-6; CDR3: CASSFTDFYTEAFF
J: TRBJ1-1; V: TRBV30; CDR3: CAWSVISLMNTEAFF
J: TRBJ2-3; V: TRBV7-2; CDR3: CASSSDRFATDTQYF
J: TRBJ2-5; V: TRBV21-1; CDR3: CASTHHGGETQYF
J: TRBJ2-5; V: TRBV7-2; CDR3: CASSLGGAQETQYF
J: TRBJ1-5; V: TRBV3-1/TRBV3-2; CDR3: CASSQGPAGGQPQHF
J: TRBJ1-4; V: TRBV7-2; CDR3: CASSPSPDTNEKLFF
J: TRBJ2-1; V: TRBV7-6; CDR3: CASSPRDLAGRDEQFF
J: TRBJ1-5; V: TRBV6-2/TRBV6-3; CDR3: CASSYRPVSNQPQHF
J: TRBJ1-2; V: TRBV28; CDR3: CASSPRDSFYGYTF
J: TRBJ1-2; V: TRBV7-3; CDR3: CASSTFPGGGLGYTF
J: TRBJ2-5; V: TRBV12-3/TRBV12-4; CDR3: CASRAGVMETQYF
J: TRBJ1-1; V: TRBV15; CDR3: CATSRDQGPGTEAFF
J: TRBJ2-2; V: TRBV4-1; CDR3: CASSRRTAGVDFYTGELFF
J: TRBJ1-1; V: TRBV5-1; CDR3: CASSWGTGANTEAFF
J: TRBJ1-1; V: TRBV30; CDR3: CAWSRDEVRTEAFF
J: TRBJ2-2; V: TRBV27; CDR3: CASSPAEGTGELFF
J: TRBJ1-4; V: TRBV28; CDR3: CASASWTGQNEKLFF
J: TRBJ2-5; V: TRBV6-5; CDR3: CASSAPERGDETQYF
J: TRBJ2-3; V: TRBV19; CDR3: CASSIARGGQADTQYF
J: TRBJ1-1; V: TRBV25-1; CDR3: CASGEATEAFF
J: TRBJ2-1; V: TRBV13; CDR3: CASSSRDYNNEQFF
J: TRBJ2-7; V: TRBV5-5; CDR3: CASSLERYEQYF
J: TRBJ1-6; V: TRBV2; CDR3: CASSDRRLSHSPLHF
J: TRBJ2-3; V: TRBV19; CDR3: CASSTLTGARDTQYF
J: TRBJ1-6; V: TRBV2; CDR3: CASSDLRGSYNSPLHF
J: TRBJ1-1; V: TRBV6-5; CDR3: CASSYSTGYGDKAFF
J: TRBJ2-1; V: TRBV6-2/TRBV6-3; CDR3: CASSSRLAGGLYNEQFF
J: TRBJ2-7; V: TRBV9; CDR3: CASSVAPGGASYEQYF
J: TRBJ2-7; V: TRBV4-2; CDR3: CASSQTQTGGGEQYF
J: TRBJ1-5; V: TRBV19; CDR3: CASSIDHRVPQPQHF
J: TRBJ1-3; V: TRBV9; CDR3: CASSEGTEESGNTIYF
J: TRBJ1-6; V: TRBV28; CDR3: CASSSGMDYSPLHF
J: TRBJ2-1; V: TRBV6-2/TRBV6-3; CDR3: CASSHDRDSSRRSSYNEQFF
J: TRBJ2-5; V: TRBV7-3; CDR3: CASSPLAGGVQYF
J: TRBJ1-4; V: TRBV14; CDR3: CASSQVGTENEKLFF
J: TRBJ2-1; V: TRBV4-2; CDR3: CASSQDVGVAGGRNEQFF
J: TRBJ1-6; V: TRBV10-3; CDR3: CAIRNRDSGSPLHF
J: TRBJ2-1; V: TRBV3-1/TRBV3-2; CDR3: CASNPGGDNNEQFF
J: TRBJ1-2; V: TRBV9; CDR3: CASSGGAGPNYGYTF